These 9 T cell receptor beta chains originate from one sample sequenced in a study of spatial heterogeneity in lung cancer. Broader study findings: Expanded alpha and beta TCR counts within tumors tracked tumor mutation counts.

TCRdb ran MiXCR on the 5' RACE reads and lists one entry per CDR3 protein. The sample holds some 9,800 distinct CDR3 sequences, about 54% seen once. What these receptors recognize is not known. Time point given: sample taken at primary tumor resection. Sequencing was performed on lung tumor tissue, taken at surgery. These receptors all come from a female donor with early-stage non-small cell lung cancer.

CDR3: CASSPWMGGEAAFF. In DNA form, the CDR3 reads TGTGCCAGCAGTCCCTGGATGGGAGGTGAGGCAGCTTTCTTT. The chain combines TRBV12-3 or TRBV12-4 with TRBJ1-1; D not resolved. The CDR3 spans 14 residues. Trimming removed 5 bases at V and 10 bases at J, with 20 bases between.

This clonotype appeared a few times. The rearrangement joins TRBV4-1 to TRBJ2-3; D gene unclear. The ends were cut back, 2 bases at V and 4 bases at J, with 7 bases in the middle. CDR3 length: 13 amino acids. Germline CDR1 MGHRA, CDR2 YSYEKL. CDR3 sequence reads: CASSQKLADTQYF. The CDR3 nucleotides read TGCGCCAGCAGCCAAAAACTGGCAGATACGCAGTATTTT.

V gene TRBV15 combines with J gene TRBJ1-2; 8 nucleotides line up with TRBD1. After removal of 3 bases from V and 4 bases from J, the junction contained 1 base not matched to a gene. CDR1 LNHNV and CDR2 YYDKDF come from the germline V gene (reference sequence). The CDR3 loop spans 13 amino acids. Here the CDR3 reads CATSSGQGYGYTF. The CDR3 bases are TGTGCCACCAGCAGCGGACAGGGCTATGGCTACACCTTC.

V gene TRBV6-1 combines with J gene TRBJ2-3, with D possibly matching TRBD1 (5 bases). In germline, CDR1 is MNHNS, CDR2 SASEGT. V was pared by 9 bases and J by 5 bases, with 21 bases between. The CDR3 loop spans 15 amino acids. The CDR3 DNA reads TGTGCCAGTTATGATTACGGACAAGGGGAAGATACGCAGTATTTT. Amino acid sequence: CASYDYGQGEDTQYF.

The genes are TRBV6-1 and TRBJ2-2; D gene unclear. V shed 2 bases and J shed 0 bases, with 10 bases lying between them. CDR3 length equals 16 residues. Germline CDR1 reads MNHNS; CDR2 reads SASEGT. The CDR3, as DNA: TGTGCCAGCAGTGAAAGATGGATGACGAACACCGGGGAGCTGTTTTTT. It translates to CASSERWMTNTGELFF.

CDR3 region: CASTHGASSYEQYF. For the CDR3, the DNA is TGTGCCAGCACCCACGGGGCCAGCTCCTACGAGCAGTACTTC. The gene calls are TRBV6-2 or TRBV6-3 and TRBJ2-7; D tentatively fits TRBD1 or TRBD2 (5 bases each). Deletions cut 7 bases from V and 0 bases from J, with 13 bases between. CDR3 size: 14 residues. Germline values: CDR1 MNHEY, CDR2 SVGEGT.

The chain joins TRBV7-2 to TRBJ1-1; D is unresolved. V gave up 1 base and J gave up 0 bases, with 6 bases separating them. From germline, CDR1 is SGHTA and CDR2 FQGNSA. This CDR3 has 14 residues. DNA of the CDR3: TGTGCCAGCAGCTTAGAAGGAATGAACACTGAAGCTTTCTTT. It codes for CASSLEGMNTEAFF.

By share, this clonotype ranks as medium-sized. The genes are TRBV7-2 and TRBJ2-1; TRBD2 matches 7 bases. V shed 5 bases, J shed 4 bases, and the junction held 8 bases outside the gene matches. The CDR3 contains 15 residues. Germline assignment: CDR1 SGHTA and CDR2 FQGNSA. CDR3 nucleotides: TGTGCCAGCAGCCCCCTCGCCGGGGGGTACAATGAGCAGTTCTTC. Translated: CASSPLAGGYNEQFF.

The chain is built from TRBV6-5 and TRBJ2-6; possible D gene TRBD1, 5 bases. Germline loops: CDR1 MNHEY, CDR2 SVGAGI. This CDR3 has 19 amino acids. V lost 0 bases, J lost 0 bases, and 15 bases lay in between. In DNA form, the CDR3 reads TGTGCCAGCAGTTACTCGAACAGGCTCGCTTTCTCTGGGGCCAACGTCCTGACTTTC. It specifies CASSYSNRLAFSGANVLTF.